These 3 T cell receptor beta chains originate from one sample sequenced in a study of PD-1 blockade in classical Hodgkin lymphoma. Indicated time point: cycle 4 day 1 (C4D1), after more than 5 weeks of nivolumab. The patients all showed relapse after autologous stem cell transplantation, while their brentuximab vedotin exposure varied. Sequenced by immunoSEQ multiplex PCR; TCRdb stores in-frame clones only, minus some. The sample yields fewer than 5,000 clones, under 70% seen once. The starting material was peripheral blood mononuclear cells (PBMCs), obtained before the fourth cycle of nivolumab. Receptors originate from a human donor with classical Hodgkin lymphoma.

V usage is TRBV21-1 and J usage is TRBJ2-1; the table gives TRBD1 as D, unverified against the DNA. TRBV21-1 is classified as a pseudogene. The length of the CDR3 is 15 residues. CDR3 in amino acids: CASSTPRDSFLVQFF. The DNA of the CDR3 is TGTGCCAGCAGCACCCCCCGGGACAGCTTCCTAGTGCAGTTCTTC.

A single count supports this clone. The J gene is TRBJ2-7, the V gene TRBV6-5; TRBD2 aligns across 11 bases. CDR1 and CDR2 (germline): MNHEY, SVGAGI. V lost 5 bases, J lost 2 bases, and 5 bases stayed unmatched. This CDR3 is 15 amino acids long. The CDR3 loop is CASSARLAGTYEQYF. The CDR3 bases are TGTGCCAGCAGTGCCAGACTAGCGGGAACCTACGAGCAGTACTTC.

This clone counts as medium-sized. The CDR3 reads CASSRPLSGGYEQYF. CDR3 bases: TGTGCCAGCAGCCGCCCGCTTAGCGGGGGTTACGAGCAGTACTTC. The chain combines TRBV7-9 with TRBJ2-7; 9 bases align to TRBD2. V lost 5 bases and J lost 4; bases outside the gene matches: 9. The CDR3 is made up of 15 amino acids. The germline V gene has CDR1 SEHNR and CDR2 FQNEAQ (reference sequence).